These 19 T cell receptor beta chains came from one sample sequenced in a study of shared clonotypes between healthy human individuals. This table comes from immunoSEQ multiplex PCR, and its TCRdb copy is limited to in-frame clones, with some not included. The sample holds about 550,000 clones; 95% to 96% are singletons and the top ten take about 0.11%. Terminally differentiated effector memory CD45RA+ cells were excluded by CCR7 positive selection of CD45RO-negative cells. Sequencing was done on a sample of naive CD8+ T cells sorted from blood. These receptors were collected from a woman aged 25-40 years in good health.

CDR3 sequence reads: CASSPLAGVADTQYF. In nucleotides, the CDR3 is TGTGCCAGCAGTCCATTAGCGGGAGTAGCAGATACGCAGTATTTT. The chain couples TRBV27 to TRBJ2-3; the match to TRBD2 covers 9 bases. CDR3 length: 15 residues. Per the germline V gene, CDR1 is MNHEY and CDR2 is SMNVEV (reference sequence). J was trimmed by 4 bases and V by 5 bases; bases with no gene match: 7.

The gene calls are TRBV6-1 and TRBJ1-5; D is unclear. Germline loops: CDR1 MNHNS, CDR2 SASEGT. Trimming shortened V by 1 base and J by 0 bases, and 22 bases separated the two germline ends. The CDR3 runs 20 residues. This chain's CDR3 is CASSEEVGPAPRSSNQPQHF. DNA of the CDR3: TGTGCCAGCAGTGAAGAGGTTGGGCCGGCCCCCAGGAGTAGCAATCAGCCCCAGCATTTT.

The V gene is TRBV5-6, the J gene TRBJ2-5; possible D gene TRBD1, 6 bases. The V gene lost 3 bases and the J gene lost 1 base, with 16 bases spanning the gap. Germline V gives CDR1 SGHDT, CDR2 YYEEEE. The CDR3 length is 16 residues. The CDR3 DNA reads TGTGCCAGCAGCTCGCCCGGACAGACGAGCCAAGAGACCCAGTACTTC. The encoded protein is CASSSPGQTSQETQYF. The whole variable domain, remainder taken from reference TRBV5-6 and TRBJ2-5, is DAGVTQSPTHLIKTRGQQVTLRCSPKSGHDTVSWYQQALGQGPQFIFQYYEEEERQRGNFPDRFSGHQFPNYSSELNVNALLLGDSALYLCASSSPGQTSQETQYFGPGTRLLVL.

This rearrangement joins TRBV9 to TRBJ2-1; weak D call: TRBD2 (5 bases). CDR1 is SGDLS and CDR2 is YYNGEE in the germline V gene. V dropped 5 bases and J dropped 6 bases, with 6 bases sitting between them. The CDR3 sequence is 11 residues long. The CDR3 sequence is CASRDSNEQFF. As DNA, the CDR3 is TGTGCCAGCAGGGACTCCAATGAGCAGTTCTTC.

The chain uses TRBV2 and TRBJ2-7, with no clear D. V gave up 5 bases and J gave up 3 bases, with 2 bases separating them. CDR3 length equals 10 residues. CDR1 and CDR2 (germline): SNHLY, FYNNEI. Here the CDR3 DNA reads TGTGCCAGCAGTTACTACGAGCAGTACTTC. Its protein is CASSYYEQYF.

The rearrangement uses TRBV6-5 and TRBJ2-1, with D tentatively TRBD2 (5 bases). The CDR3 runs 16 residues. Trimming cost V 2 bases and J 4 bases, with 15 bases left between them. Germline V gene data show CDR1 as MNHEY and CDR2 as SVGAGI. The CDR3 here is CASSYEGATNYNEQFF. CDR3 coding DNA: TGTGCCAGCAGTTACGAGGGAGCGACCAATTACAATGAGCAGTTCTTC.

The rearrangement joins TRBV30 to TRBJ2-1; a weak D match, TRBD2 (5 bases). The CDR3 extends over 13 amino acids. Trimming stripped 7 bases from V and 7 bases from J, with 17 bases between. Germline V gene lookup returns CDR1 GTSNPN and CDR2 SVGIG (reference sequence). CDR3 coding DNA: TGTGCCTTAGCGAGACCCCTGGGGAATGAGCAGTTCTTC. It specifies CALARPLGNEQFF.

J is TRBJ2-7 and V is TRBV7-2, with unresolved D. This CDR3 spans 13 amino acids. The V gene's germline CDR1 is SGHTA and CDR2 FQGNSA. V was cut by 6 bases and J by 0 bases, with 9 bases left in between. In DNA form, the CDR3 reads TGTGCCAGCAGTCACGACATCTCCTACGAGCAGTACTTC. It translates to CASSHDISYEQYF.

The CDR3 reads CASSLALAGEETQYF. For the CDR3, the DNA is TGCGCCAGCAGCTTGGCACTAGCGGGGGAAGAGACCCAGTACTTC. The chain recombines TRBV5-1 with TRBJ2-5; 11 bases line up with TRBD2. After removal of 0 bases from V and 3 bases from J, the junction contained 1 base not matched to a gene. The length of the CDR3 is 15 residues. CDR1 and CDR2 (germline): SGHRS, YFSETQ.

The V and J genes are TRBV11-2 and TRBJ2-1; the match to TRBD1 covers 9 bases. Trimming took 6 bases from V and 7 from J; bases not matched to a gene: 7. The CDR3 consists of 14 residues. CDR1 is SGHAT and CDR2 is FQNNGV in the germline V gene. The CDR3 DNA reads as TGTGCCAGCAGTGGACAGGGGTTTGTGAATGAGCAGTTCTTC. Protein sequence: CASSGQGFVNEQFF.

The CDR3 sequence is CASSLPGLAGETQYF. DNA for the CDR3: TGTGCCAGCAGCTTGCCGGGACTAGCGGGCGAGACCCAGTACTTC. The genes are TRBV5-4 and TRBJ2-5, with TRBD2 matching over 12 bases. J was trimmed by 5 bases and V by 1 base; bases with no gene match: 3. Germline V gives CDR1 SGHNT, CDR2 YYREEE (reference sequence). The CDR3 runs 15 residues.

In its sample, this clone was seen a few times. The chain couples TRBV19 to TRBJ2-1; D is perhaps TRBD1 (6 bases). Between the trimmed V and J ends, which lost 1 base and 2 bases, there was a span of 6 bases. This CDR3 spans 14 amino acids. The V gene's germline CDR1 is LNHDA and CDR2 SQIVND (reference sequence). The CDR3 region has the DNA TGTGCCAGTAGTATAGGGACAGCCTACAATGAGCAGTTCTTC. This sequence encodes CASSIGTAYNEQFF.

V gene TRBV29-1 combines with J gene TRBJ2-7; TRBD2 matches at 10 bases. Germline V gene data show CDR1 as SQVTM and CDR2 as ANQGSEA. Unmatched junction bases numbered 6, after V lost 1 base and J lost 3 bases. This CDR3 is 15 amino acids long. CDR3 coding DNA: TGCAGCGTTGAAGTGGTGCCTAGCGGGGGCTACGAGCAGTACTTC. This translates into CSVEVVPSGGYEQYF.

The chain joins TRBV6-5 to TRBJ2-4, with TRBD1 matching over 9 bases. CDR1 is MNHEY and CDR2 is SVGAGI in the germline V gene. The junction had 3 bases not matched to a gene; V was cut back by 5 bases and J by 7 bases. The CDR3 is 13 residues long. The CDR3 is CASSDGQGNIQYF. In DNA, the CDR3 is TGTGCCAGCAGTGACGGACAGGGGAACATTCAGTACTTC.

In DNA form, the CDR3 reads TGTGCCACCGGGACAGGGGATCCCTCTGAGCAGTACTTC. Its translation is CATGTGDPSEQYF. This rearrangement joins TRBV27 to TRBJ2-7; 10 bases are a match to TRBD1. Unmatched junction bases numbered 10, after V lost 10 bases and J lost 7 bases. The V gene's germline CDR1 is MNHEY and CDR2 SMNVEV (reference sequence). CDR3 length: 13 residues.

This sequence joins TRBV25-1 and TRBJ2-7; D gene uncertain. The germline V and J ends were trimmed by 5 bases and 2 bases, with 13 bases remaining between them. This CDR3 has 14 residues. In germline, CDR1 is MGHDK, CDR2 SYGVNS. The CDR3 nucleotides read TGTGCCAGCAGTTTGGTCGACGTTACCTACGAGCAGTACTTC. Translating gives CASSLVDVTYEQYF.

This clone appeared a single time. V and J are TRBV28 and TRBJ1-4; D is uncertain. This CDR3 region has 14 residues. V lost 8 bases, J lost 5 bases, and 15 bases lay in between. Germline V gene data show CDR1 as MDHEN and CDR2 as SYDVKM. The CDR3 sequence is CASRPYYGNEKLFF. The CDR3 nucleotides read TGTGCCAGCCGGCCCTATTACGGAAATGAAAAACTGTTTTTT.

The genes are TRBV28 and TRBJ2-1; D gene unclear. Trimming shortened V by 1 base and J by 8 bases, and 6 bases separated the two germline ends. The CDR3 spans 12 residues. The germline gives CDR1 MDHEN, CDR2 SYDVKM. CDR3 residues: CASSLLGDEQFF. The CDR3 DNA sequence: TGTGCCAGCAGTTTATTAGGCGATGAGCAGTTCTTC.

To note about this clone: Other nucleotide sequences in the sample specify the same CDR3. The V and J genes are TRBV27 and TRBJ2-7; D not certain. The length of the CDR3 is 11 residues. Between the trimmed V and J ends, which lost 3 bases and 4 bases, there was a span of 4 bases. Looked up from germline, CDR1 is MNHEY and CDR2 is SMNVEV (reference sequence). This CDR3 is CASSLTYEQYF. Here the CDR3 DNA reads TGTGCCAGCAGTTTGACTTACGAGCAGTACTTC.